The 18 T cell receptor beta chains below all came from one sample that was sequenced in a study of blood T cell repertoires in COVID-19. Assay: immunoSEQ multiplex PCR; the TCRdb copy retains only in-frame clones and omits some. Here the sample spans about 160,000 clones, around 80% being singletons. Sequencing input: peripheral blood. The receptor source for this set is a woman aged 80 or over with acute or convalescent COVID-19.

This clone qualifies as medium-sized. The chain recombines TRBV27 with TRBJ1-3; 7 bases are shared with TRBD1. Germline loops: CDR1 MNHEY, CDR2 SMNVEV (reference sequence). This CDR3 is 16 amino acids long. V shed 3 bases and J 1 base; nucleotides not matched to a gene: 6. The CDR3 loop reads CASSLTGNPSGNTIYF. The DNA of the CDR3 is TGTGCCAGCAGTTTGACAGGGAATCCTTCTGGAAACACCATATATTTT.

The DNA for the CDR3 is TGTGCCAGCAGTTCCTTTGCTAGCGGGAGGAGCTCCTACAATGAGCAGTTCTTC. Its translation: CASSSFASGRSSYNEQFF. The chain has TRBV6-2 or TRBV6-3 and TRBJ2-1, with 11 bases fitting TRBD2. The CDR3 loop spans 18 amino acids. V trimming: 4 bases; J trimming: 0 bases; junction bases outside the gene matches: 8. Germline CDR1 MNHEY, CDR2 SVGEGT.

This clone has just one count. The rearrangement links TRBV12-3 or TRBV12-4 to TRBJ1-1; TRBD1 is a possible D gene (5 bases). CDR3 length: 13 amino acids. Trimming removed 2 bases from V and 6 bases from J, with 10 bases in between. CDR3 sequence: CASSLWGGAEAFF. Written as DNA, the CDR3 is TGTGCCAGCAGTTTATGGGGGGGGGCTGAAGCTTTCTTT.

The chain is built from TRBV6-5 and TRBJ2-3; 8 nucleotides match TRBD2. Germline assignment: CDR1 MNHEY and CDR2 SVGAGI. The CDR3 has 15 amino acids. The junction had 5 bases not matched to a gene; V was cut back by 2 bases and J by 4 bases. CDR3 sequence reads: CASSYQRESPDTQYF. The CDR3 DNA sequence: TGTGCCAGCAGTTACCAGCGGGAGAGCCCAGATACGCAGTATTTT.

This clone has only one observation. The gene calls are TRBV29-1 and TRBJ2-3; weak D call: TRBD2 (5 bases). Looked up from germline, CDR1 is SQVTM and CDR2 is ANQGSEA. Trimming shortened V by 4 bases and J by 2 bases, and 7 bases separated the two germline ends. CDR3 length equals 12 residues. In nucleotides, the CDR3 is TGCAGCGTTGGAGCGGTCACAGATACGCAGTATTTT. This translates into CSVGAVTDTQYF.

The rearrangement links TRBV21-1 to TRBJ2-4; TRBD2, the D gene given by the table, was not confirmed from the DNA. TRBV21-1 is a listed pseudogene. CDR3 length: 16 amino acids. CDR3 in amino acids: CASSKWEKRFENIQYF. As DNA, the CDR3 is TGTGCCAGCAGCAAATGGGAGAAAAGGTTTGAAAACATTCAGTACTTC.

The DNA for the CDR3 is TGCGCCAGCAGCCTACAGGGGAGAGGAGAGACCCAGTACTTC. Translated: CASSLQGRGETQYF. This chain uses TRBV5-1 with TRBJ2-5, with 7 nucleotides matching TRBD1. The germline V gene has CDR1 SGHRS and CDR2 YFSETQ. Trimming cost V 4 bases and J 4 bases; bases outside gene matches: 7. This CDR3 has 14 residues.

The rearrangement links TRBV9 to TRBJ2-2; 15 bases are shared with TRBD2. This CDR3 is built from 18 residues. Germline loops: CDR1 SGDLS, CDR2 YYNGEE. V lost 4 bases, J lost 0 bases, and 4 bases stayed unmatched. In nucleotides, the CDR3 is TGTGCCAGCAGCACGGGACTAGCGGGAGGACCGAACACCGGGGAGCTGTTTTTT. As protein: CASSTGLAGGPNTGELFF.

The chain uses TRBV12-3 or TRBV12-4 and TRBJ2-7; TRBD2 aligns across 7 bases. Losses at the gene ends were 8 bases for V and 6 bases for J; bases not matched to a gene: 10. The CDR3 length is 13 residues. The CDR3 here is CASLLAGVSEQYF. CDR3 sequence (DNA): TGTGCCAGCCTCCTGGCGGGAGTTTCCGAGCAGTACTTC.

V gene TRBV18 combines with J gene TRBJ2-5; perhaps TRBD2 as D (5 bases). The CDR3 loop spans 16 amino acids. Trimming left V 3 bases short and J 5 bases short, with 19 bases between. Germline CDR1 KGHSH, CDR2 LQKENI. The CDR3 DNA reads TGTGCCAGCTCACCCGAGGACTTGCAAAGGTGGGAGACCCAGTACTTC. Protein sequence: CASSPEDLQRWETQYF.

As to this clone: This CDR3 fails to terminate in the conserved phenylalanine or tryptophan, so it likely reflects a read error. Because the CDR3's place on the DNA is in doubt, the DNA is left out and the CDR3 is given as listed by TCRdb. The V and J genes are TRBV6-1 and TRBJ1-1; TRBD1 is the table's D call and was not checked against the DNA. Per the germline V gene, CDR1 is MNHNS and CDR2 is SASEGT. The CDR3 is 11 residues long, counting both termini. CDR3 protein: CASSEGGQGAH.

J is TRBJ1-1 and V is TRBV5-1; D unresolved. With 0 bases removed from V and 3 bases from J, the gap between germline ends came to 6 bases. Germline V CDR1 and CDR2: SGHRS, YFSETQ. CDR3 size: 13 residues. The CDR3 sequence: CASSLGADTEAFF. CDR3 sequence (DNA): TGCGCCAGCAGCTTGGGGGCCGACACTGAAGCTTTCTTT.

The table lists this clone with a count of one. The rearrangement links TRBV29-1 to TRBJ2-1; TRBD2 aligns across 14 bases. CDR3 length: 15 amino acids. Germline CDR1 reads SQVTM; CDR2 reads ANQGSEA. V was clipped by 4 bases and J by 10 bases; unmatched bases: 9. The CDR3 DNA sequence: TGCAGCGTTGGCACCGGGACTAGCGGGAGAGGGGAGCAGTTCTTC. Its translation: CSVGTGTSGRGEQFF.

The chain combines TRBV2 with TRBJ2-7; 9 bases match TRBD2. With 3 bases clipped from V and 2 bases from J, the junction kept 11 bases outside the gene matches. Germline assignment: CDR1 SNHLY and CDR2 FYNNEI. The CDR3 contains 17 residues. The CDR3, as DNA: TGTGCCAGCAGTGAGGGCGCTAGCGGGACGTCGGCCTACGAGCAGTACTTC. Encoded protein: CASSEGASGTSAYEQYF.

This clone was counted between two and nine times. The rearrangement joins TRBV5-1 to TRBJ1-4; D not resolved. The germline V gene has CDR1 SGHRS and CDR2 YFSETQ. This CDR3 region has 17 residues. V was trimmed by 0 bases and J by 8 bases, leaving 20 bases between them. The CDR3 region has the DNA TGCGCCAGCAGCTTGGACCCCTACAGCGGCCTTAGGGAAAAACTGTTTTTT. This codes for CASSLDPYSGLREKLFF.

The chain recombines TRBV12-3 or TRBV12-4 with TRBJ1-2, with D tentatively TRBD1 (6 bases). V was shortened by 3 bases and J by 4 bases, with 9 bases between the two germline ends. The CDR3 is made up of 13 amino acids. CDR3 region: CASSFTGTYGYTF. The CDR3 DNA is TGTGCCAGCAGTTTTACAGGGACCTATGGCTACACCTTC.

This clone appeared a few times. The chain is built from TRBV4-1 and TRBJ2-1; 7 positions agree with TRBD2. Trimming cost V 0 bases and J 4 bases; bases outside gene matches: 6. Germline CDR1 MGHRA, CDR2 YSYEKL. The CDR3 spans 16 residues. CDR3 coding DNA: TGCGCCAGCAGCCAAGATTGGGCTAGCGGATACAATGAGCAGTTCTTC. As protein: CASSQDWASGYNEQFF.

V and J are TRBV6-4 and TRBJ2-3; 7 bases are shared with TRBD1. The CDR3 has 15 amino acids. The ends lost 5 bases at V and 2 bases at J; junction bases unmatched: 7. Germline lookup yields CDR1 MRHNA and CDR2 SNTAGT. The CDR3 coding sequence is TGTGCCAGCAGTCCCACAGGGGCCGCCACAGATACGCAGTATTTT. Amino acid sequence: CASSPTGAATDTQYF.